What follows describes a single TCR beta chain. Its antigen remains unknown. The data were taken from a study of identifying expanded T cells in peripheral blood. Findings of the study overall: About 1.2 clones differed between technical replicates, versus about 15 and 19 over time.

The protocol was immunoSEQ multiplex PCR, while the TCRdb copy is restricted to in-frame clones and leaves out a portion. The sample has around 100,000 clones, approximately 90% seen once. Collection occurred without any documented infections or immune events in donors. CDR3 length equals 11 residues. The clonotype originates from a person aged 18 to 70 in good health. The chain recombines TRBV21-1 with TRBJ2-3; TRBD2 was called by the table and not checked on the DNA. TRBV21-1 is assigned pseudogene status. Sequenced input: blood. The CDR3 loop reads CASSKEDRQYF. The CDR3 coding sequence is TGTGCCAGCAGCAAAGAAGATAGGCAGTATTTT.